Listed below are T cell receptor beta chains from one sample, sequenced in a study of cytomegalovirus exposure and HLA in healthy donors. This table comes from immunoSEQ multiplex PCR, and its TCRdb copy is limited to in-frame clones, with some not included. The data hold some 80,000 clones, with 90% to 96% observed a single time. Specimen: PBMCs. The receptor source for this set is a man in his late teens or twenties in good health and CMV-seropositive. Each CDR3 is given with its conserved first and last residue.

TRBV18	TRBJ1-1	CASSPLGQGDTEAFF
TRBV15	TRBJ2-3	CATSLEGGRTDTQYF
TRBV5-1	TRBJ2-3	CASSSTTSGRMDTQYF
TRBV6-5	TRBJ1-5	CASRGPGLQPQHF
TRBV11-2	TRBJ2-7	CASSLGGQGYYEQYF
TRBV19	TRBJ2-3	CASSTRDRGNTQYF
TRBV6-6	TRBJ2-5	CASSQGTRELETQYF
TRBV4-1	TRBJ2-2	CASSPRQANVNTGELFF
TRBV6-5	TRBJ2-7	CASSYSAEPSYEQYF
TRBV7-3	TRBJ2-1	CASSLTPGQGFDEQFF
TRBV5-4	TRBJ1-4	CASSLDRADEKLFF
TRBV5-1	TRBJ2-7	CASSHGSVYEQYF
TRBV30	TRBJ2-3	CAWYGTGSSTDTQYF
TRBV27	TRBJ2-7	CASSFGTDSYEQYF
TRBV6-5	TRBJ2-3	CASSLAGGPTDTQYF
TRBV7-9	TRBJ2-7	CASSYRGFSGSGYEQYF
TRBV6-5	TRBJ2-5	CASSGRGLHGTQYF
TRBV5-4	TRBJ2-5	CASSLRGPGETQYF
TRBV15	TRBJ2-1	CATSGSYGTLLDEQFF
TRBV30	TRBJ2-7	CACLGTAYEQYF
TRBV5-6	TRBJ1-2	CASSTPDTEPYGYTF
TRBV6-4	TRBJ1-1	CASSDGWRGAFF
TRBV7-9	TRBJ2-1	CASSATLIRGEQFF
TRBV29-1	TRBJ2-7	CSVATTRRGLYEQYF
TRBV25-1	TRBJ2-1	CASQDRGVYNEQFF
TRBV5-1	TRBJ2-5	CASSTYPDRGEETQYF
TRBV6-5	TRBJ2-7	CASSYGDSSREQYF
TRBV25-1	TRBJ2-1	CAAGTGSRWRGVYNEQFF
TRBV6-5	TRBJ2-7	CASRRQRRGPDEQYF
TRBV28	TRBJ2-7	CASSQQGYEQYF
TRBV6-5	TRBJ1-2	CASTRGGQGGYGYTF
TRBV28	TRBJ2-7	CASSPSDLQGGHEQYF
TRBV11-3	TRBJ2-3	CASSFEGGLAGTDTQYF
TRBV6-5	TRBJ2-7	CASRGLAGVSEQYF
TRBV11-2	TRBJ1-2	CASSLVQEGGYTF
TRBV6-1	TRBJ2-5	CASSEGSRVPKTQYF
TRBV9	TRBJ2-7	CASSVLRQGGEQYF
TRBV15	TRBJ2-1	CATSKSPGHRNEQFF
TRBV4-1	TRBJ2-7	CASSQGQSPGYEQYF
TRBV29-1	TRBJ2-3	CSVALAGPTDTQYF
TRBV2	TRBJ1-5	CASSVNSGNQPQHF
TRBV27	TRBJ2-5	CASSLLQETQYF